Listed below are T cell receptor beta chains from one sample, sequenced in a study of T-cell reconstitution after alpha-beta-depleted transplantation in children. From the PCR reads, TCRdb called clonotypes with MiXCR, one entry per CDR3 protein. This sample has 500,000 to 600,000 distinct CDR3 sequences, with roughly 33% found just once. The source was PBMCs from the stem cell graft donor, collected from the stem cell graft. The receptor source for this set is a human donor who donated a stem cell graft to a child with aplastic anemia. CDR3s leave out the opening cysteine and the closing phenylalanine or tryptophan.

V: TRBV29-1; CDR3: SVEGTSGNEQF
V: TRBV19; CDR3: ASSITGTKSYNEQF
V: TRBV7-2; CDR3: ASSYGQGANYGYT
V: TRBV4-2; CDR3: ASSQDPQGGNQPQH
V: TRBV18; CDR3: ASSPNGRGEAF
V: TRBV19; CDR3: ASSSPGTGYTDTQY
V: TRBV30; CDR3: AWSEQGYGYT
V: TRBV20-1; CDR3: SARDYSSMGDTQY
V: TRBV20-1; CDR3: SARVGGGLETQY
V: TRBV25-1; CDR3: ASKLGLAGETQY
V: TRBV20-1; CDR3: SARDKREGHREQY
V: TRBV5-1; CDR3: ASSIGAGGTDTQY
V: TRBV6-1; CDR3: ASSEALPGLAGRGEQF
V: TRBV4-3; CDR3: ASSQVDDRADTQY
V: TRBV29-1; CDR3: SESTGPATEAF
V: TRBV7-6; CDR3: ASSMSGVTEAF
V: TRBV27; CDR3: ASSFWDGRPYEQY
V: TRBV15; CDR3: ATSRESGWTTPQH
V: TRBV12-3/TRBV12-4; CDR3: ASSSGQGLANTGELF
V: TRBV5-1; CDR3: ASSLGPVNTEAF
V: TRBV15; CDR3: ATRGGSNQPQH
V: TRBV29-1; CDR3: SVEGAGRGREAF
V: TRBV5-4; CDR3: ASSLALADTGTQY
V: TRBV20-1; CDR3: SAPLLSGRTTSTDTQY
V: TRBV20-1; CDR3: SARVGGARQPQH
V: TRBV7-9; CDR3: ASSDAGPDNYGYT
V: TRBV6-5; CDR3: ASSYQTRLVSGANVLT
V: TRBV5-1; CDR3: ASSLNTGANEKLF
V: TRBV7-8; CDR3: ASSQTQTGSVHNYGYT
V: TRBV12-3/TRBV12-4; CDR3: ASSLFQGTPKDQPQH
V: TRBV11-3; CDR3: ASSLGGGMTV
V: TRBV7-9; CDR3: ASSPDVNQPQH
V: TRBV5-5; CDR3: ASSYLAGKYNEQF
V: TRBV29-1; CDR3: SADDRGAEKLF
V: TRBV28; CDR3: ASRRTLSYEQY
V: TRBV5-1; CDR3: ASSLDARGGVYEQY
V: TRBV6-6; CDR3: ASSTVRDGYT
V: TRBV5-4; CDR3: ASSLRLRAPYNEQF
V: TRBV18; CDR3: ASSPVGGSGNTIY
V: TRBV29-1; CDR3: SVHNINTGELF
V: TRBV7-2; CDR3: ASSLWDSTEAF
V: TRBV29-1; CDR3: SVPDGGTEAF
V: TRBV20-1; CDR3: SARDRGPDFPQH
V: TRBV12-3/TRBV12-4; CDR3: ASSSDRVGYEQY
V: TRBV9; CDR3: ASSVGAGRTDTQY
V: TRBV27; CDR3: ASSEGQGISYEQY
V: TRBV29-1; CDR3: SVAELNTEAF